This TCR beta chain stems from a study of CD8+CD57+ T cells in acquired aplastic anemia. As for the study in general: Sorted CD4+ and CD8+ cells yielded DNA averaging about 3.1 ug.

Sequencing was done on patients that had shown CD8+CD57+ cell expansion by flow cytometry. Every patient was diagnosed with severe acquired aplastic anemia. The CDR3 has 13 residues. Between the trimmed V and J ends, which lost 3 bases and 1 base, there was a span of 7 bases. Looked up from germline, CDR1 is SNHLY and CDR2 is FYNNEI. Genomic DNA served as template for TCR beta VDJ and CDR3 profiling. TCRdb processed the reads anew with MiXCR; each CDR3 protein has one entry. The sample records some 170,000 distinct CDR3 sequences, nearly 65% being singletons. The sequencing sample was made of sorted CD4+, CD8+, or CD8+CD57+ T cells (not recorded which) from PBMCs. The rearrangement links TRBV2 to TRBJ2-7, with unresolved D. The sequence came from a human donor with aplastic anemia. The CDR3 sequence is CASSDRLSYEQYF. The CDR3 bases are TGTGCCAGCAGTGACAGGCTGTCCTACGAGCAGTACTTC.